This T cell receptor beta chain was profiled in a study of post-analysis software for immune sequencing data. Germline V CDR1 and CDR2: MDHEN, SYDVKM. V lost 5 bases, J lost 4 bases, and 8 bases lay in between. This CDR3 region has 12 residues. The study's findings and limits: Batch-matched samples strongly co-clustered by F measure. A few TRBV segments were significantly more frequent in patients than in controls. TRBV5-6, TRBV5-1 and TRBV20-1 were among these segments. Compared against controls, patients with multiple sclerosis displayed significantly lower normalized Chao1 diversity.

This clonotype was detected many times. Its antigen remains unidentified. Unique molecular identifiers had been added to the TCR beta cDNA libraries. cDNA molecules numbering roughly 0.5 million came from approximately 1 to 10 million T cells. TCRdb recomputed calls from the PCR reads with MiXCR, one row per CDR3 protein. The data hold about 200,000 distinct CDR3 sequences, with 25% to 30% observed a single time. The TCR sequence derives from a girl aged 2 to 17 with multiple sclerosis. The specimen sequenced was blood. The J gene is TRBJ2-5, the V gene TRBV28; a weak D match, TRBD2 (5 bases). CDR3 amino acids: CASSAGRETQYF. In nucleotides, the CDR3 is TGTGCCAGCAGTGCGGGCAGAGAGACCCAGTACTTC. Together with reference TRBV28 and TRBJ2-5, the CDR3 gives the full variable domain: DVKVTQSSRYLVKRTGEKVFLECVQDMDHENMFWYRQDPGLGLRLIYFSYDVKMKEKGDIPEGYSVSREKKERFSLILESASTNQTSMYLCASSAGRETQYFGPGTRLLVL.